This T cell receptor (beta chain) was sequenced in a study of cytomegalovirus exposure and HLA in healthy donors. Turning to this clone: The antigen is unknown.

Sequenced by immunoSEQ multiplex PCR; TCRdb stores in-frame clones only, minus some. The table records 130,000 to 150,000 clones, nearly 90% of them present only once. The CDR3 runs 12 residues. Germline values: CDR1 SGDLS, CDR2 YYNGEE. The junction had 6 bases not matched to a gene; V was cut back by 4 bases and J by 9 bases. The study, taken as a whole, reports: Most TCRs appeared rarely, but some public TCRs recurred in many donors. A later analysis found first-cohort TCR clusters tended to co-occur in the approximately 120 validation repertoires. In vitro, a few CMV-associated chains proved specific for CMV antigens. Cytomegalovirus association was assigned to 170 or so TCR beta chains.

The V gene is TRBV9, the J gene TRBJ2-5, with 7 bases lining up with TRBD2. This clonotype was sampled from a woman between 18 and 30 years old in good health and CMV-seropositive. Sequenced: PBMCs. Here the CDR3 reads CASSPNRGAQYF. The CDR3 DNA reads as TGTGCCAGCAGCCCAAATCGGGGGGCCCAGTACTTC.